This T cell receptor beta chain was identified during a study of shared clonotypes between healthy human individuals (dated by TCRdb to the early 2020s). Turning to the overall study: A couple of women and a few men aged 18 to 49 years were included in the cohort. Per donor, leukapheresis produced somewhere between about 0.8 and 9 billion PBMCs. For each donor, three plates each were used for CD4 naive and CD4 memory, two plates were used for CD8 naive, and one plate was used for CD8 memory. Libraries were prepared and TCR repertoires were sequenced by different laboratories using diverse techniques, in order to increase sequencing depth and limit assay-specific biases. To estimate repertoire size and how much clonotypes are shared between individuals, the study performed deep sequencing of blood TCR repertoires from five healthy adults. Study-wide conclusions, independent of this receptor: Sharing across several donors was observed for approximately 4.6% of naive CD4, less than 4% of naive CD8, over 2% of memory CD4, and 0.4% of memory CD8 clonotypes. Clonotypes shared by all four sorted-subset donors showed higher generation probabilities than non-shared clonotypes. Rarefaction of sorted-subset datasets indicated incomplete sequencing despite the large sequencing depth. Larger estimated clonotype richness was generally found for naive subsets than for memory subsets. The small number of donors limited the genetic and exposure-history diversity represented. Pairwise subsampling led to the expectation that sequencing depth would affect the degree of clonotype sharing among donors. Sampling was restricted to blood, and TCR repertoires in tissue are likely to differ from TCR repertoires in blood.

Details on this clone: No antigen is known for it. Within one base of it there is no much larger clone, and no base qualities were kept.

Using the deep immunoSEQ assay, TCR CDR3 regions were amplified from genomic DNA by multiplex PCR. Extracted genomic DNA from each cell subset was spread evenly across all wells of several immunoSEQ 96-well plates, with each plate serving as a replicate. For sorted subsets, each replicate PCR was loaded with approximately 190 ng genomic DNA, equivalent to 30,000 to 35,000 T cell genomes. The purified libraries were quantified using a Qubit 3.0 fluorometer, sized with a Bioanalyzer 2100, and then quantified again using the KAPA Library Quantification kit. Every immunoSEQ 96-well plate was sequenced on a dedicated single-read 150-cycle Illumina NextSeq 550 flow cell. The study's processing was this. Because only junctional sequences without quality scores were contained in the immunoSEQ output, filtering matching that applied to full-length reads could not be performed. To assign V/J genes and CDR3, sequences were annotated using PyIR, a Python wrapper for IgBLAST v1.9, with IMGT germline references. Reads were filtered out if the reads had weak V/J assignments (E-value above 1e-6), no CDR3, stop codons, out-of-frame junctions, or ambiguous translated residues. V3J clonotypes were defined as sequences sharing an identical inferred V gene, J gene, and CDR3 amino acid sequence. Percentage overlap between repertoires was computed as shared unique clonotypes divided by the size of the smaller repertoire. Three approaches were used to assess repertoire richness: RTK rarefaction, the Chao1 estimator, and Recon v2.1 estimates of unobserved clonotypes. For all TCRbeta clonotypes obtained by the gDNA method from a few donors, generation probabilities were computed with OLGA. TCRdb retrieved this table from immuneACCESS and kept in-frame rearrangements only. Not all clones are present; in checked studies, unresolved V genes account for under half, and no reason is known for the remainder. The V and J calls and clone size were taken over from that table, and D and trimming were inferred from the DNA. The sample data list nearly 1,000,000 clones, and over 60% of these were observed just once. The top ten hold about 1.5% of the sample.

Healthy HIV-negative adults with no recently reported acute infections or vaccinations were included as donors. Every donor was a Caucasian adult residing in Nashville, Tennessee, USA. CD4+ T cells were enriched by magnetic negative selection; naive cells were then positively selected on CD45RA, and the negative fraction formed the memory subset. Blood was obtained by leukapheresis, after which PBMCs were separated by Ficoll-Histopaque density gradient centrifugation and cryopreserved in liquid nitrogen vapor phase. Analytical flow cytometry was used to check the purity and quantity of each magnetically sorted T cell population. Genomic DNA was isolated from every sorted fraction and measured by UV absorbance on a Nanodrop 2000c. Looking up the germline V gene yields CDR1 SNHLY and CDR2 FYNNEI. V loses 6 bases at its end and J loses 7 bases; junction bases beyond the gene matches: 9. CDR3 length: 15 amino acids, cysteine to phenylalanine. The kept DNA is CDR3 alone, 45 bases in frame from the first base.

Sequenced: memory CD4+ T cells sorted from blood. The cell subset or site label for this specimen denotes: CD45RA-negative fraction. The chain is assembled from TRBV2 and TRBJ1-2; a stretch of 12 junction bases matches TRBD1. The sequence derives from a young man in good health. The CDR3 sequence is CASRGPGQGARGYTF. Here is the DNA: TGTGCCAGCAGAGGGCCGGGACAGGGGGCGCGTGGCTACACCTTC.